This T cell receptor (beta chain) was retrieved from a study of cytomegalovirus exposure and HLA in healthy donors. For the study at large: Unique TCRs from HLA-typed donors, 65 million to 85 million of them, were held in an early data release.

V was pared by 3 bases and J by 3 bases, with 8 bases between. Germline CDR1 is SQVTM and CDR2 is ANQGSEA. The CDR3 extends over 13 amino acids. As to this clone: Its matching antigen is unknown.

Vbeta (60) and Jbeta (13) primers were used in the PCR. TCRdb's copy holds only in-frame clones and misses some; the assay was immunoSEQ multiplex PCR. The data hold roughly 60,000 clones, with about 69% observed a single time. Study-level points and caveats: Previously analyzed data showed that most TCR beta V segments were productive at a frequency of about 87% or about 30%.

The V and J genes are TRBV29-1 and TRBJ2-2; D unclear. The sequence was obtained from a woman in her twenties or thirties in good health and CMV-seronegative. Sample: PBMCs. CDR3 protein: CSVEKLDTGELFF. CDR3 bases: TGCAGCGTTGAGAAGCTTGACACCGGGGAGCTGTTTTTT.